This entry describes one TCR beta chain. Its cognate antigen is unknown. This specimen comes from a study of cytomegalovirus exposure and HLA in healthy donors. The junction had 10 bases not matched to a gene; V was cut back by 5 bases and J by 12 bases. CDR3 length: 13 amino acids. Germline V gene lookup returns CDR1 SEHNR and CDR2 FQNEAQ (reference sequence). The study, taken as a whole, reports: TCR beta sequences reportedly predicted most subjects' HLA-A and HLA-B alleles accurately.

The PCR used 60 Vbeta and 13 Jbeta primers. The protocol was immunoSEQ multiplex PCR, while the TCRdb copy is restricted to in-frame clones and leaves out a portion. In the table there are about 200,000 clones, 70% to 80% of which are singletons. The chain recombines TRBV7-9 with TRBJ2-1; 7 bases match TRBD2. The receptor was isolated from a girl aged 2-10 years in good health and CMV-seronegative. Sequencing input: PBMCs. CDR3: CASSPNLGGWQFF. The CDR3 nucleotides read TGTGCCAGCAGCCCCAACCTGGGGGGGTGGCAGTTCTTC.